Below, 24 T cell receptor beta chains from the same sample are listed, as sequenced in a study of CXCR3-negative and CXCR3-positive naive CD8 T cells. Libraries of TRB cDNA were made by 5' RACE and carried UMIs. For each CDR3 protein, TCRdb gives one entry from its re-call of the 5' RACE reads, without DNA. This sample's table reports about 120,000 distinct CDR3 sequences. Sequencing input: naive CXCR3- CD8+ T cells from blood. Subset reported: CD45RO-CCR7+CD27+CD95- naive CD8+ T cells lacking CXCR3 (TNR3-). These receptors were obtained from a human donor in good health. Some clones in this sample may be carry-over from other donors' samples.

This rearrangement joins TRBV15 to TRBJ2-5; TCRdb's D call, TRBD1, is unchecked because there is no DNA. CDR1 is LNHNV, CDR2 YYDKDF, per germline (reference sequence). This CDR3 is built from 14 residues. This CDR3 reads CATSDRGPGETQYF.

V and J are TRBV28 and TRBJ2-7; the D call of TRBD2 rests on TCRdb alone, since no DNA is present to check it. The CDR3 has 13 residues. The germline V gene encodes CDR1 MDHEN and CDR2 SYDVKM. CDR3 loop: CASKAGVGYEQYF.

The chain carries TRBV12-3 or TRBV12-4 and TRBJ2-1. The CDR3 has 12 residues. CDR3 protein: CASSLPWNEQFF.

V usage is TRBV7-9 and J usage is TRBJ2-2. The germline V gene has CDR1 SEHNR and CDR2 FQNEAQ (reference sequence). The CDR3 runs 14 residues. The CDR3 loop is CASSLGRNTGELFF.

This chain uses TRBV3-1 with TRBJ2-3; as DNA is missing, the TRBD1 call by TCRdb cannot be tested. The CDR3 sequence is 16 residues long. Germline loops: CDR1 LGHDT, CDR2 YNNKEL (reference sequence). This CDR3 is CASSPKGTGTTDTQYF.

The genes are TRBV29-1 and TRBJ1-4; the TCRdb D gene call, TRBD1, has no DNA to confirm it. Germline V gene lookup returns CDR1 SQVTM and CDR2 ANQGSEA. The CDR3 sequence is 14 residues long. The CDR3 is CSGRLSGKNEKLFF.

The chain's CDR3 is CASSLTGIRDEKLFF. V usage is TRBV7-6 and J usage is TRBJ1-4. The CDR3 extends over 15 amino acids. The germline gives CDR1 SGHVS, CDR2 FNYEAQ.

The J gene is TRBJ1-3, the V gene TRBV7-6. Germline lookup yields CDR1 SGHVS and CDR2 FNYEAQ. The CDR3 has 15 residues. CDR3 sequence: CASSLIWGSGNTIYF.

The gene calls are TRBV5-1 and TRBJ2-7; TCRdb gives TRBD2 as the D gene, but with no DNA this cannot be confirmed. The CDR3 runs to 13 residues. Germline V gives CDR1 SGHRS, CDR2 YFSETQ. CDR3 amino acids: CASSLDRGVEQYF.

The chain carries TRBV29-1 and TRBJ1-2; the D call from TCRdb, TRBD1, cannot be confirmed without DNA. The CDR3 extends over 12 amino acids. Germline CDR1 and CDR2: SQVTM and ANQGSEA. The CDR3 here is CSGEQGADGYTF.

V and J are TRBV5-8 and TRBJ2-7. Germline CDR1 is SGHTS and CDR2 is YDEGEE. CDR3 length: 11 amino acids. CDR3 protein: CASSHVGEQYF.

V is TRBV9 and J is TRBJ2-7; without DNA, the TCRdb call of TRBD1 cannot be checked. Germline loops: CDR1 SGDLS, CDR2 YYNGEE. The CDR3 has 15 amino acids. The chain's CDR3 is CASSVVGAEGYEQYF.

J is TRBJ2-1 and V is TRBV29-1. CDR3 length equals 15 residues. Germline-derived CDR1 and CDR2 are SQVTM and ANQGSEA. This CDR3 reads CSVEDRQGPYNEQFF.

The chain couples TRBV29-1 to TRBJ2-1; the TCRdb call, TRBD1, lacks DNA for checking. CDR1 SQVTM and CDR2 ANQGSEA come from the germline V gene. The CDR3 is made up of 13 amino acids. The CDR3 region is CSALRTGSNEQFF.

This CDR3 is CASSLGLEPYEQYF. The chain recombines TRBV5-4 with TRBJ2-7; the TCRdb call, TRBD2, lacks DNA for checking. This CDR3 is 14 amino acids long. CDR1 SGHNT and CDR2 YYREEE come from the germline V gene (reference sequence).

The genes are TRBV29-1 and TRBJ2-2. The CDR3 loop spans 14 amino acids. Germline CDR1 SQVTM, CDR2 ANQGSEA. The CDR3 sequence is CSVVPGSDTGELFF.

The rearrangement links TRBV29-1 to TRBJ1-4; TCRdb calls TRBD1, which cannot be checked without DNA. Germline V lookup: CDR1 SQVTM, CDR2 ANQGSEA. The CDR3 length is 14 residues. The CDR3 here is CSVEGTGANEKLFF.

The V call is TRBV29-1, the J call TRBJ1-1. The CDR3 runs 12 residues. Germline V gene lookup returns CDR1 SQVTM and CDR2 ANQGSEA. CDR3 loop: CSVEGWDTEAFF. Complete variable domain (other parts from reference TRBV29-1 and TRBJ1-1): SAVISQKPSRDICQRGTSLTIQCQVDSQVTMMFWYRQQPGQSLTLIATANQGSEATYESGFVIDKFPISRPNLTFSTLTVSNMSPEDSSIYLCSVEGWDTEAFFGQGTRLTVV.

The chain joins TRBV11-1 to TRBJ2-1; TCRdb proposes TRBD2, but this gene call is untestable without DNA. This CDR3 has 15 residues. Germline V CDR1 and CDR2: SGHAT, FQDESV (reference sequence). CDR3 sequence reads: CASSFPGGPNNEQFF.

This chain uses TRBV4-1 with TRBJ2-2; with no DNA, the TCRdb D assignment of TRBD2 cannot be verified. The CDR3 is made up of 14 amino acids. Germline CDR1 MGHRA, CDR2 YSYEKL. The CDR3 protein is CASSQGAGTGELFF.

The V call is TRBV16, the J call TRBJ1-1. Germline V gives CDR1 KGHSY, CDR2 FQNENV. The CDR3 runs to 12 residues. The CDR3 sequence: CASSQSPSEAFF.

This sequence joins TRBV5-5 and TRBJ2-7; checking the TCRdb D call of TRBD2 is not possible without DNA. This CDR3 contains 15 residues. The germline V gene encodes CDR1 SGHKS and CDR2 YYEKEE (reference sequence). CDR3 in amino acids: CASRPTSGATWEQYF.

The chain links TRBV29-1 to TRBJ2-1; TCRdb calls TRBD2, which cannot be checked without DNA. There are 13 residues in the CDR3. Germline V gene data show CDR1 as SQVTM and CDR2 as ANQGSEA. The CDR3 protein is CSGIWTRYNEQFF.

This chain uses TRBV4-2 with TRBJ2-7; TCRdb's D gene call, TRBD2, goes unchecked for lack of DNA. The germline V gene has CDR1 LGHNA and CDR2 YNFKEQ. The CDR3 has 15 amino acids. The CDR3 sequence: CASSWRLAETYEQYF.